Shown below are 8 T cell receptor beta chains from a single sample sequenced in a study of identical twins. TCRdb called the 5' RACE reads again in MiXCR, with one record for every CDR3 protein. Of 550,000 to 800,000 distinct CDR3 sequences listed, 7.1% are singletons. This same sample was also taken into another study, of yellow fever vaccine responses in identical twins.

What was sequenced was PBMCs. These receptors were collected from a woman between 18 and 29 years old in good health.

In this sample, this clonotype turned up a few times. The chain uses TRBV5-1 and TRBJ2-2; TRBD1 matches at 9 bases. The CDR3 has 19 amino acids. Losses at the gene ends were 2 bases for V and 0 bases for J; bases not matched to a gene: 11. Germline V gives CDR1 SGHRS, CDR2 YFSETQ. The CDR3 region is CASSFGGGQGDPNTGELFF. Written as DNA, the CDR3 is TGCGCCAGCAGCTTTGGTGGGGGACAGGGCGATCCGAACACCGGGGAGCTGTTTTTT.

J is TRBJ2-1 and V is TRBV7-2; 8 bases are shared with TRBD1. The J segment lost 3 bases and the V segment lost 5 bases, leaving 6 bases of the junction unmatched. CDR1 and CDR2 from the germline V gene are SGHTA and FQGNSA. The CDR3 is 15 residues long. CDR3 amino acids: CASSGHRGIYNEQFF. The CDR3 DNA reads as TGTGCCAGCAGCGGGCACAGGGGGATCTACAATGAGCAGTTCTTC.

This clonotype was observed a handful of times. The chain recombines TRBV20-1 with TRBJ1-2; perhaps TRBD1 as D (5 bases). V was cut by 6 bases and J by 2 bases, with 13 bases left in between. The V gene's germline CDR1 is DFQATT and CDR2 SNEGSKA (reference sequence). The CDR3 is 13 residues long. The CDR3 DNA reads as TGCAGTGCGAGGCAAACAGGAAACTATGGCTACACCTTC. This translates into CSARQTGNYGYTF.

In nucleotides, the CDR3 is TGCGCCAGCAGTGAGTCGATAGCACTAGCGGGAAGTTACGAGCAGTACTTC. The encoded protein is CASSESIALAGSYEQYF. This chain connects TRBV10-2 to TRBJ2-7; the match to TRBD2 covers 10 bases. The V and J ends lost 0 bases and 4 bases, in that order; junction bases with no gene match: 9. This CDR3 contains 17 residues. Looked up from germline, CDR1 is WSHSY and CDR2 is SAAADI.

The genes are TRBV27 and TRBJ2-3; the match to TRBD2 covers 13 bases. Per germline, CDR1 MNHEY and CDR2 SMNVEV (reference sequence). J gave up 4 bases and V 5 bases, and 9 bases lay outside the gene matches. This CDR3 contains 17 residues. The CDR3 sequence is CASSPGLAGVLADTQYF. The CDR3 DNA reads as TGTGCCAGCAGTCCAGGACTAGCGGGAGTTTTGGCAGATACGCAGTATTTT.

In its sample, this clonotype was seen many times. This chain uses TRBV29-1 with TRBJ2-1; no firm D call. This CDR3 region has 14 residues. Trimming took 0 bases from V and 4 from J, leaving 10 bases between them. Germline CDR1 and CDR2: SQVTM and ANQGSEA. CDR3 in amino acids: CSVEELRVYNEQFF. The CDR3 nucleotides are TGCAGCGTTGAAGAATTACGGGTTTACAATGAGCAGTTCTTC.

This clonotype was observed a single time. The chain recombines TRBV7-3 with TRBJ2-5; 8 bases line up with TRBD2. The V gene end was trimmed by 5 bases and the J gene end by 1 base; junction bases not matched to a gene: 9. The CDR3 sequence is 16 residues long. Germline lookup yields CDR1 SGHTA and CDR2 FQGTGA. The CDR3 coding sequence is TGTGCCAGCAGCCCTCAGGCGCTAGCGGGCCAAGAGACCCAGTACTTC. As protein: CASSPQALAGQETQYF.

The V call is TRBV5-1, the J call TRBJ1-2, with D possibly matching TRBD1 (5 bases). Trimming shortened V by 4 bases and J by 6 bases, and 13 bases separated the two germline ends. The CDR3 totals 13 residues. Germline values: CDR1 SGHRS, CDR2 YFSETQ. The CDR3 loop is CASSPGTANGYTF. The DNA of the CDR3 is TGCGCCAGCAGCCCAGGGACGGCGAATGGCTACACCTTC.